The rows below give T cell receptor beta chains drawn from one sample of a study of T cells in Graves' hyperthyroidism and ophthalmopathy. Each CDR3 protein gets one entry after TCRdb re-called the multiplex PCR reads with MiXCR. This sample has 400,000 to 600,000 distinct CDR3 sequences, with 20% found just once. The specimen was blood. Source of these receptors: a man between 18 and 29 years old with Graves' hyperthyroidism. CDR3s include the opening cysteine and the closing phenylalanine or tryptophan. The D gene is left open where the match is weak. Rows may omit the clone size; those that give it use once, few, many or a size class.

j_call d_call v_call clone_size cdr3_aa cdr3_nt
TRBJ2-5 TRBD1 TRBV9 . CASSAAGTGVTQYF TGTGCCAGCAGCGCGGCAGGGACAGGGGTGACCCAGTACTTC
TRBJ2-7 . TRBV28 many CASFGPDLVKQYF TGTGCCAGCTTCGGTCCCGACCTTGTTAAGCAGTACTTC
TRBJ2-7 TRBD1 TRBV28 many CASSLTGPGEQYF TGTGCCAGCAGTTTGACAGGGCCGGGCGAGCAGTACTTC
TRBJ1-1 . TRBV19 many CASSSGGLTEAFF TGTGCCAGTAGTAGCGGGGGATTGACTGAAGCTTTCTTT
TRBJ1-1 . TRBV12-3/TRBV12-4 many CASSGEPGPNTEAFF TGTGCCAGCAGCGGGGAACCGGGTCCGAACACTGAAGCTTTCTTT
TRBJ2-7 . TRBV6-5 many CASSYSRDISYEQYF TGTGCCAGCAGTTACTCGAGGGACATATCCTACGAGCAGTACTTC
TRBJ2-7 . TRBV6-5 many CASSYGDGLYF TGTGCCAGCAGTTACGGGGACGGGCTGTACTTC
TRBJ1-1 TRBD1 TRBV2 few CASRAAGGAGDTEAFF TGTGCCAGCAGAGCCGCAGGGGGCGCTGGGGACACTGAAGCTTTCTTT
TRBJ1-1 . TRBV7-8 . CASSLGSQGRDTEAFF TGTGCCAGCAGCTTAGGAAGCCAGGGGAGGGACACTGAAGCTTTCTTT
TRBJ2-2 TRBD2 TRBV5-1 few CASSLPGGAGELFF TGCGCCAGCAGCTTGCCCGGGGGGGCCGGGGAGCTGTTTTTT